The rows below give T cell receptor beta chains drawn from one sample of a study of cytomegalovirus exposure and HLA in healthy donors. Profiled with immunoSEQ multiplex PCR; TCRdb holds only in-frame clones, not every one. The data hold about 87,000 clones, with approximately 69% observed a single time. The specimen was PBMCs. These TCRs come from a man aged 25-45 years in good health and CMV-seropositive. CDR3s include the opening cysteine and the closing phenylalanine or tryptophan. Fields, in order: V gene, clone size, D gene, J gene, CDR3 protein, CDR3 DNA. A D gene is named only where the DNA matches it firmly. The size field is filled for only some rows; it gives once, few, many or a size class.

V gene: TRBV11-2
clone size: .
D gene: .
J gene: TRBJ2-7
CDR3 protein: CASSLFRSYEQYF
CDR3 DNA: TGTGCCAGCAGCTTGTTCAGGTCCTACGAGCAGTACTTC

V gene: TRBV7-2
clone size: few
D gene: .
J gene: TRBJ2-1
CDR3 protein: CASSLRPGTNEQFF
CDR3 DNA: TGTGCCAGCAGCTTAAGACCCGGGACTAATGAGCAGTTCTTC

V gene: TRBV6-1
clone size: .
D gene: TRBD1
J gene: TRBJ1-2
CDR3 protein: CASSLTGDQGYTF
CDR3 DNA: TGTGCCAGCAGCCTTACAGGGGATCAAGGCTACACCTTC

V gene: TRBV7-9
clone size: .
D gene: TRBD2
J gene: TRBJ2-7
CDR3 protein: CSSSQGLAGAPYYEQYF
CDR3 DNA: TGTTCCAGCAGCCAGGGACTAGCGGGAGCTCCATACTACGAGCAGTACTTC

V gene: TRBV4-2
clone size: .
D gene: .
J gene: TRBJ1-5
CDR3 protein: CASSQGGPNQPQHF
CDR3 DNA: TGTGCCAGCAGCCAGGGGGGTCCTAATCAGCCCCAGCATTTT

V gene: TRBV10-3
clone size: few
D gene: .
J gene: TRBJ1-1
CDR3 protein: CAISDGDQGRTFF
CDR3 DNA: TGTGCCATCAGTGATGGGGACCAGGGGAGAACTTTCTTT

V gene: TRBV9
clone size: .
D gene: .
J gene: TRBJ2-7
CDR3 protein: CASSVSVRDSEGEQYF
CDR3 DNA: TGTGCCAGCAGCGTAAGCGTCAGGGACTCCGAGGGGGAGCAGTACTTC

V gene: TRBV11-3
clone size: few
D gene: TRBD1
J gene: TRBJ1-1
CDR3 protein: CASTPGQGENTEAFF
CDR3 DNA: TGTGCCAGCACCCCGGGACAGGGGGAGAACACTGAAGCTTTCTTT

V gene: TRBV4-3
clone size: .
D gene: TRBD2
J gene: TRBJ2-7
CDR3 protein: CASSQLTSGSSYEQYF
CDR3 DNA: TGCGCCAGCAGCCAGCTTACTAGCGGCAGCTCCTACGAGCAGTACTTC

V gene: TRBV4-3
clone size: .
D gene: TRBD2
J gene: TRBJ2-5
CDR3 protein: CASSLFSPGPNSGIEETQYF
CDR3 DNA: TGCGCCAGCAGCCTATTCTCCCCCGGTCCGAATAGCGGGATCGAAGAGACCCAGTACTTC

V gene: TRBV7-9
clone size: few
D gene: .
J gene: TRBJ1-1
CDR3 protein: CASSPNSGDTEAFF
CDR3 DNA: TGTGCCAGCAGCCCCAATTCGGGGGACACTGAAGCTTTCTTT

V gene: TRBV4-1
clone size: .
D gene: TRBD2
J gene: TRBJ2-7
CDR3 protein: CASSRMTSGSREQYF
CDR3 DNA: TGCGCCAGCAGCCGGATGACTAGCGGGTCTCGAGAGCAGTACTTC

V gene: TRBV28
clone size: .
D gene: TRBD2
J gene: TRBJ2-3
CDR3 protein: CASRRELGTDTQYF
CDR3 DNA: TGTGCCAGCAGGCGGGAGTTGGGCACAGATACGCAGTATTTT

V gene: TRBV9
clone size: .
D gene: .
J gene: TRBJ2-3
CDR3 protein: CASSVVPGDGTDTQYF
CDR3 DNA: TGTGCCAGCAGCGTAGTTCCAGGGGATGGGACAGATACGCAGTATTTT

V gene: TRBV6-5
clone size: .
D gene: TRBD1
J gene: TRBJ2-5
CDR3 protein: CASSSGQGAKTQYF
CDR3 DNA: TGTGCCAGCAGTTCCGGACAGGGGGCGAAGACCCAGTACTTC

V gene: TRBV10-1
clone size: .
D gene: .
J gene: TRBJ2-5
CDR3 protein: CASSESTAEATQYF
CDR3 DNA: TGCGCCAGCAGTGAGTCGACGGCGGAGGCGACCCAGTACTTC

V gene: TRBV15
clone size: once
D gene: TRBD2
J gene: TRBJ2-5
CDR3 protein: CATSRDSGLAGETQYF
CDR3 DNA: TGTGCCACCAGCAGAGATTCAGGACTAGCGGGAGAGACCCAGTACTTC

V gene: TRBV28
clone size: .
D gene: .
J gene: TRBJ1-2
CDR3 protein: CASSLSTGRGYTF
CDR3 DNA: TGTGCCAGCAGTTTATCTACAGGGCGTGGCTACACCTTC

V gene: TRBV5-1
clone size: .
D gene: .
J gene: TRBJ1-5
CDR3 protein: CASSWDGGNQPQHF
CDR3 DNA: TGCGCCAGCAGCTGGGACGGGGGGAATCAGCCCCAGCATTTT

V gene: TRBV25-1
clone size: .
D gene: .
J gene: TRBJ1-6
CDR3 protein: CASSEAKSSYNSPLHF
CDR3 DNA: TGTGCCAGCAGTGAAGCTAAGAGTTCCTATAATTCACCCCTCCACTTT

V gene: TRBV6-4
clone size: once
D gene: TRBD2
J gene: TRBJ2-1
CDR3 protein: CASSDSQAGHEQFF
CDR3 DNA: TGTGCCAGCAGTGATTCCCAAGCGGGGCATGAGCAGTTCTTC

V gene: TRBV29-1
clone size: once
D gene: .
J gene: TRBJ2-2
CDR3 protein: CSVAGTGELFF
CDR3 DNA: TGCAGCGTTGCAGGGACCGGGGAGCTGTTTTTT

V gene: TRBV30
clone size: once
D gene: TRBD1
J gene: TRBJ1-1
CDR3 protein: CAWSEDRLSPEAFF
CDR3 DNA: TGTGCCTGGAGTGAGGACAGGCTTAGCCCTGAAGCTTTCTTT

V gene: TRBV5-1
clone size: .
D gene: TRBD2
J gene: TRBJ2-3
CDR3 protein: CASSLGILAGVVDTQYF
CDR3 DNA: TGCGCCAGCAGCTTGGGGATACTAGCGGGCGTAGTGGATACGCAGTATTTT

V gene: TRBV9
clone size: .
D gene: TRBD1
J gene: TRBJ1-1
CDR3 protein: CASSVRTGGGDTEAFF
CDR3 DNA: TGTGCCAGCAGCGTACGGACAGGGGGCGGTGATACTGAAGCTTTCTTT